The 17 T cell receptor beta chains given below trace back to one sample, sequenced in a study of beta chain features in type 1 diabetes. The whole isolated RNA underwent reverse transcription, so sequencing captured expressed TCRB transcripts. Repertoires were generated with immunoSEQ multiplex PCR, while TCRdb's copy carries only in-frame clones and drops some. The sample consists of around 500,000 clones, about 10% of them appearing once. The source material was naive CD4+ T cells from blood. The receptors stem from a woman under 30 in good health.

DNA for the CDR3: TGTGCCACCAGCAGAAACCGGGACAGATCCTCCTACGAGCAGTACTTC. Translated, it gives CATSRNRDRSSYEQYF. The genes are TRBV15 and TRBJ2-7; TRBD1 aligns across 7 bases. Germline CDR1 is LNHNV and CDR2 is YYDKDF (reference sequence). The CDR3 has 16 residues. J was trimmed by 0 bases and V by 2 bases; bases with no gene match: 7.

This clone was observed many times. This same CDR3 is encoded by further DNA sequences in the sample. The chain is built from TRBV7-9 and TRBJ2-5; the D is unclear. CDR1 SEHNR and CDR2 FQNEAQ come from the germline V gene (reference sequence). Trimming left V 1 base short and J 1 base short, with 7 bases between. The CDR3 is made up of 14 amino acids. The CDR3 is CASSLVGGQETQYF. The CDR3 DNA reads as TGTGCCAGCAGCTTAGTCGGCGGCCAAGAGACCCAGTACTTC.

The chain uses TRBV29-1 and TRBJ1-2, with TRBD1 matching 8 bases. Trimming at V came to 5 bases and at J to 3 bases, leaving 5 bases not matched to a gene. The CDR3 totals 13 residues. CDR1 and CDR2 from the germline V gene are SQVTM and ANQGSEA. CDR3 region: CSVSETGDYGYTF. CDR3 DNA: TGCAGCGTTTCAGAGACAGGGGACTATGGCTACACCTTC. The complete variable domain, with remaining parts taken from reference TRBV29-1 and TRBJ1-2, reads SAVISQKPSRDICQRGTSLTIQCQVDSQVTMMFWYRQQPGQSLTLIATANQGSEATYESGFVIDKFPISRPNLTFSTLTVSNMSPEDSSIYLCSVSETGDYGYTFGSGTRLTVV.

This clone has just a few counts. The chain links TRBV9 to TRBJ2-5; the D gene is possibly TRBD1 (5 bases). The CDR3 is made up of 15 amino acids. The germline V gene encodes CDR1 SGDLS and CDR2 YYNGEE. V lost 0 bases to trimming and J lost 5 bases, with 14 bases between them. This CDR3 is CASSVGRGSTETQYF. As DNA, the CDR3 is TGTGCCAGCAGCGTAGGAAGGGGTAGTACGGAGACCCAGTACTTC.

The V gene is TRBV7-2, the J gene TRBJ2-2; D is undetermined. V was pared by 5 bases and J by 0 bases, with 10 bases between. The CDR3 runs 15 residues. The V gene's germline CDR1 is SGHTA and CDR2 FQGNSA. The CDR3 here is CASSPRRTNTGELFF. CDR3 nucleotides: TGTGCCAGCAGCCCGCGTAGGACGAACACCGGGGAGCTGTTTTTT.

Concerning this clone: Other DNA sequences in this specimen translate into the identical CDR3. The rearrangement links TRBV29-1 to TRBJ1-1, with D perhaps TRBD1 (5 bases). V shed 6 bases and J shed 0 bases, with 11 bases lying between them. This CDR3 has 13 residues. Germline values: CDR1 SQVTM, CDR2 ANQGSEA. CDR3 protein: CSVARVMNTEAFF. The CDR3 bases are TGCAGCGTGGCCAGGGTCATGAACACTGAAGCTTTCTTT.

In its sample, this clone was seen a few times. The chain joins TRBV11-3 to TRBJ2-1; 7 bases map to TRBD2. The CDR3 contains 16 residues. Germline V lookup: CDR1 SGHNT, CDR2 YENEEA. Trimming removed 1 base from V and 5 bases from J; junction bases left unmatched: 8. The CDR3 sequence: CASSLAPQRGNNEQFF. CDR3 DNA sequence: TGTGCCAGCAGCTTAGCCCCCCAGCGGGGTAACAATGAGCAGTTCTTC.

This clone was detected ten times or more. Mismatch with germline at one junction end may stem from a read error. The rearrangement joins TRBV30 to TRBJ2-1, with D perhaps TRBD2 (6 bases). The germline V gene has CDR1 GTSNPN and CDR2 SVGIG (reference sequence). The CDR3 consists of 15 residues. The CDR3 DNA is TGTGCCTGGAGTGTATCCCGGACTACCTACGATGAGCAGTTCTTC. Translated, it gives CAWSVSRTTYDEQFF.

J is TRBJ2-3 and V is TRBV5-1; the match to TRBD2 covers 8 bases. Trimming took 4 bases from V and 6 from J; bases not matched to a gene: 7. CDR3 length equals 14 residues. Germline assignment: CDR1 SGHRS and CDR2 YFSETQ. The CDR3 sequence is CASSPGLAYDTQYF. Here the CDR3 DNA reads TGCGCCAGCAGCCCCGGACTAGCCTACGATACGCAGTATTTT.

The table lists this clone with a few counts. The J gene is TRBJ2-5, the V gene TRBV7-9; D assignment may be TRBD1 or TRBD2 (5 bases each). V was pared by 4 bases and J by 7 bases, with 13 bases between. CDR3 length equals 13 residues. Germline CDR1 SEHNR, CDR2 FQNEAQ (reference sequence). The CDR3 here is CASSYSGPATQYF. The DNA of the CDR3 is TGTGCCAGCAGCTACTCGGGGCCGGCGACCCAGTACTTC.

In its sample, this clone was seen a few times. The chain combines TRBV6-5 with TRBJ2-7, with D unresolved. The V gene's germline CDR1 is MNHEY and CDR2 SVGAGI. The CDR3 covers 14 residues. Trimming pared 1 base from V and 2 bases from J, leaving 9 bases between. CDR3 nucleotides: TGTGCCAGCAGTTACTTGGATTCGACCTACGAGCAGTACTTC. Protein: CASSYLDSTYEQYF.

V usage is TRBV9 and J usage is TRBJ1-6, with D unresolved. V lost 6 bases and J lost 0, with 10 bases in between. Germline values: CDR1 SGDLS, CDR2 YYNGEE. There are 15 residues in the CDR3. CDR3 bases: TGTGCCAGCATGAAAGGAAGCTCCTATAATTCACCCCTCCACTTT. It translates to CASMKGSSYNSPLHF.

The V gene is TRBV25-1, the J gene TRBJ2-1; D possibly uses TRBD1 or TRBD2 (6 bases each). The V end was cut by 4 bases, the J end by 8 bases, with 21 bases between. CDR3 length: 16 residues. Germline CDR1 reads MGHDK; CDR2 reads SYGVNS. CDR3 loop: CASSGARGAYHDEQFF. The CDR3 DNA reads TGTGCCAGCAGTGGGGCTAGGGGGGCCTACCATGATGAGCAGTTCTTC.

There are a few counts of this clone. The rearrangement uses TRBV7-2 and TRBJ2-1; D uncertain. The CDR3 length is 13 residues. V lost 4 bases and J 7 bases, leaving 11 bases between the germline ends. CDR1 and CDR2 from the germline V gene are SGHTA and FQGNSA. CDR3 DNA sequence: TGTGCCAGCAGCTCAACCCCGACGAATGAGCAGTTCTTC. Translation gives CASSSTPTNEQFF.

There are a few counts of this clone. The chain carries TRBV29-1 and TRBJ1-5; D remains unclear. The V end lost 4 bases, the J end lost 10 bases, and 11 bases lay between the germline ends. The CDR3 runs 11 residues. Germline CDR1 SQVTM, CDR2 ANQGSEA. This CDR3 is CSVADSGPQHF. The CDR3 DNA is TGCAGCGTTGCTGATTCAGGTCCCCAGCATTTT. The full variable domain, rest sourced from reference TRBV29-1 and TRBJ1-5, is SAVISQKPSRDICQRGTSLTIQCQVDSQVTMMFWYRQQPGQSLTLIATANQGSEATYESGFVIDKFPISRPNLTFSTLTVSNMSPEDSSIYLCSVADSGPQHFGDGTRLSIL.

The genes are TRBV7-3 and TRBJ2-1; 9 positions agree with TRBD1. V gave up 3 bases and J gave up 2 bases; unmatched junction bases: 5. The CDR3 has 16 residues. In germline, CDR1 is SGHTA, CDR2 FQGTGA. The CDR3, as DNA: TGTGCCAGCAGCTTGGGGACAGGGCTGCCCTACAATGAGCAGTTCTTC. This encodes CASSLGTGLPYNEQFF.

This chain connects TRBV7-3 to TRBJ2-3; weak D call: TRBD2 (5 bases). V lost 3 bases, J lost 0 bases, and 10 bases lay in between. This CDR3 contains 15 residues. Germline V CDR1 and CDR2: SGHTA, FQGTGA. The CDR3 DNA reads TGTGCCAGCAGCTTTGGAGGCCTTAGCACAGATACGCAGTATTTT. This encodes CASSFGGLSTDTQYF. The whole variable domain, remainder taken from reference TRBV7-3 and TRBJ2-3, is GAGVSQTPSNKVTEKGKYVELRCDPISGHTALYWYRQSLGQGPEFLIYFQGTGAADDSGLPNDRFFAVRPEGSVSTLKIQRTERGDSAVYLCASSFGGLSTDTQYFGPGTRLTVL.